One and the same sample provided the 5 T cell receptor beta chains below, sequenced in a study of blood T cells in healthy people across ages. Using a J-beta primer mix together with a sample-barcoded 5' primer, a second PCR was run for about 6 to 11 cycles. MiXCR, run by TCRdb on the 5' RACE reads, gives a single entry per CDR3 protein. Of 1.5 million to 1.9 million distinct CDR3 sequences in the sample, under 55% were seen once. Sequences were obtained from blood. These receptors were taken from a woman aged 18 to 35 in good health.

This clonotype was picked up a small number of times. The CDR3 DNA is TGCAGTGCTAGAGATCGGAGGACAGGGGATAGTTACGAGCAGTACTTC. This translates into CSARDRRTGDSYEQYF. The J gene is TRBJ2-5, the V gene TRBV20-1; 9 bases align to TRBD1. The end of the DNA aligns better with TRBJ2-7, so the J call may be wrong. The CDR3 is made up of 16 amino acids. Germline CDR1 DFQATT, CDR2 SNEGSKA (reference sequence).

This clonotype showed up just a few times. The CDR3 coding sequence is TGTGCCATCTCAGAGTTACCAGACTACGAGCAGTACTTC. Amino acid sequence: CAISELPDYEQYF. The gene calls are TRBV28 and TRBJ2-7; D uncertain. Trimming cost V 10 bases and J 3 bases, with 16 bases left between them. Germline V gives CDR1 MDHEN, CDR2 SYDVKM. The CDR3 runs to 13 residues.

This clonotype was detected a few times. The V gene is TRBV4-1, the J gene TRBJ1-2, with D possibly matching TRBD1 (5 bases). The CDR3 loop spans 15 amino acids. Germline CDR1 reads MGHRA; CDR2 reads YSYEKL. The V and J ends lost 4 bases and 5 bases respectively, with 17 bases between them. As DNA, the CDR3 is TGCGCCAGCAGCCCGGATCGCGGGGACGGATATGGCTACACCTTC. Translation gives CASSPDRGDGYGYTF.

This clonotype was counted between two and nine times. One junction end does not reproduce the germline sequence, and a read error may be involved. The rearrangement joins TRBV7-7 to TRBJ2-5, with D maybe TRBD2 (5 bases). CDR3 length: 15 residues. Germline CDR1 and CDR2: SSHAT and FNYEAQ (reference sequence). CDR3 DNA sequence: TGTGCTAGCAGCCCCAGCCGAGGGCTTGTAGAGACCCAGTACTTC. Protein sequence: CASSPSRGLVETQYF.

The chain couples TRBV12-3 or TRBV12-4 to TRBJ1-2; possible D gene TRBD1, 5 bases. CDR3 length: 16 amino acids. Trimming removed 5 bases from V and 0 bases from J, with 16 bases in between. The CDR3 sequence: CASSHPGRGTNYGYTF. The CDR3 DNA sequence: TGTGCCAGCAGTCACCCCGGACGGGGGACTAACTATGGCTACACCTTC.